The clone carrying this TCR beta chain was found a few times. Its antigen is as yet unknown. The repertoire was sequenced with immunoSEQ multiplex PCR; TCRdb's copy has only in-frame clones and lacks some. The sample has under 7,500 clones, less than 85% seen once. V was cut by 5 bases and J by 2 bases, with 10 bases left in between. The CDR3 has 13 residues. Germline assignment: CDR1 LNHNV and CDR2 YYDKDF (reference sequence). These data are taken from a study of immune evolution from preneoplasia to lung adenocarcinoma. Study-wide findings and caveats: T cell clonality was higher in KRAS-mutant than EGFR-mutant or wild-type nodules.

This receptor was obtained from a person aged 70 to 85 with lung adenocarcinoma. The V call is TRBV15, the J call TRBJ2-7; a weak D match, TRBD1 (6 bases). Sequencing used FFPE minimally invasive lung adenocarcinoma tissue. The CDR3 protein is CATSSGDTYEQYF. The CDR3 DNA sequence: TGTGCCACCAGCTCCGGGGACACCTACGAGCAGTACTTC.